These 22 T cell receptor beta chains were sequenced from one sample in a study of blood T cells in healthy people across ages. Sample-barcoded 5' priming and a J-beta primer mix drove a second PCR of about 7 to 12 cycles. TCRdb called the 5' RACE reads again in MiXCR, with one record for every CDR3 protein. This table holds about 1.8 million distinct CDR3 sequences, about 50% found once. The material sequenced was blood. The receptors stem from a middle-aged woman in good health.

This rearrangement joins TRBV12-3 or TRBV12-4 to TRBJ1-6; D unclear. The CDR3 length is 15 residues. V lost 7 bases and J lost 8, with 18 bases in between. Here the CDR3 reads CASTKRTGSHSPLHF. The CDR3, as DNA: TGTGCCAGCACCAAAAGGACGGGGAGCCATTCACCCCTCCACTTT.

The chain couples TRBV4-3 to TRBJ1-2; no reliable D call. Germline V CDR1 and CDR2: LGHNA, YSLEER. V lost 4 bases, J lost 3 bases, and 15 bases lay in between. The CDR3 length is 15 residues. The CDR3 DNA reads as TGCGCCAGCAGCCTTTCTAACCGGATCTACTATGGCTACACCTTC. Translating it yields CASSLSNRIYYGYTF.

CDR3 bases: TGTGCCAGCCATGGACAGGGCGGGGGATCCTACGAGCAGTACTTC. It is translated as CASHGQGGGSYEQYF. J is TRBJ2-7 and V is TRBV6-6; TRBD1 is a possible D gene (8 bases). Germline V gene data show CDR1 as MNHNY and CDR2 as SVGAGI (reference sequence). This CDR3 is 15 amino acids long. Trimming pared 8 bases from V and 1 base from J, leaving 18 bases between.

Here the CDR3 DNA reads TGCAGTCTCCAGAGTAGGGATAGGGGTTATGGCTACACCTTC. It encodes CSLQSRDRGYGYTF. V gene TRBV20-1 combines with J gene TRBJ1-2; perhaps TRBD1 as D (5 bases). V was clipped by 8 bases and J by 5 bases, with 21 bases between them. Looked up from germline, CDR1 is DFQATT and CDR2 is SNEGSKA (reference sequence). The CDR3 totals 14 residues.

The V gene is TRBV9, the J gene TRBJ1-2; 9 bases map to TRBD1. Germline-derived CDR1 and CDR2 are SGDLS and YYNGEE. Trimming cost V 4 bases and J 8 bases; bases outside gene matches: 12. CDR3 length: 15 amino acids. The CDR3 loop is CASSPRPGTGIGYTF. DNA of the CDR3: TGTGCCAGCAGCCCACGTCCCGGGACAGGGATCGGCTACACCTTC. Using reference TRBV9 and TRBJ1-2 for the parts outside the CDR3, the full variable domain is DSGVTQTPKHLITATGQRVTLRCSPRSGDLSVYWYQQSLDQGLQFLIQYYNGEERAKGNILERFSAQQFPDLHSELNLSSLELGDSALYFCASSPRPGTGIGYTFGSGTRLTVV.

The rearrangement joins TRBV20-1 to TRBJ1-2; D gene ambiguous. The CDR3 is 17 residues long. Germline loops: CDR1 DFQATT, CDR2 SNEGSKA (reference sequence). The V and J ends lost 1 base and 0 bases respectively, with 18 bases between them. The CDR3 DNA reads TGCAGTGCTAGAGGCTGGGCCCTCTTTGGAGCTAACTATGGCTACACCTTC. Encoded protein: CSARGWALFGANYGYTF.

This clonotype was seen more than once but under ten times. The DNA is omitted, as the CDR3 cannot be located on it reliably, and the CDR3 follows TCRdb's listing. CDR3 residues: CASSSSTGLGEQFF. This chain uses TRBV6-5 with TRBJ2-1; TRBD1, the table's D call, was not compared with the DNA. The CDR3 length equals 14 residues, ends included. From germline, CDR1 is MNHEY and CDR2 SVGAGI.

The V call is TRBV15, the J call TRBJ1-4, with D possibly matching TRBD1 (5 bases). Germline V gene data show CDR1 as LNHNV and CDR2 as YYDKDF (reference sequence). The CDR3 consists of 14 residues. Trimming took off 8 bases at V and 8 bases at J, with 18 bases between the two ends. The chain's CDR3 is CATAPRVGREKLFF. Written as DNA, the CDR3 is TGTGCCACCGCTCCCAGGGTGGGGCGGGAAAAACTGTTTTTT.

This rearrangement joins TRBV5-1 to TRBJ2-3; 14 positions match TRBD2. Trimming took 8 bases from V and 3 from J; bases not matched to a gene: 5. Per the germline V gene, CDR1 is SGHRS and CDR2 is YFSETQ. This CDR3 comprises 15 residues. CDR3 DNA sequence: TGCGCCAGGAGGGGACTAGCGGGGGTAACAGATACGCAGTATTTT. As protein: CARRGLAGVTDTQYF.

CDR3 in DNA: TGTGCCAGCACCCGAGTGATGGGTTCGGGGGATCAGCCCCAGCATTTT. It codes for CASTRVMGSGDQPQHF. The chain combines TRBV6-2 or TRBV6-3 with TRBJ1-5, with a possible D match to TRBD1 (5 bases). V shed 7 bases and J shed 5 bases, with 21 bases lying between them. Germline loops: CDR1 MNHEY, CDR2 SVGEGT. This CDR3 is 16 amino acids long.

The CDR3 is CAIAEGKGYGYTF. In DNA, the CDR3 is TGTGCCATCGCGGAGGGAAAGGGCTATGGCTACACCTTC. This chain connects TRBV2 to TRBJ1-2; the D is unclear. The germline gives CDR1 SNHLY, CDR2 FYNNEI. There are 13 residues in the CDR3. V dropped 10 bases and J dropped 4 bases, with 16 bases sitting between them.

The V and J genes are TRBV9 and TRBJ2-7; tentative D call: TRBD2 (6 bases). The DNA matches TRBJ2-5 better at its end, which makes the J call doubtful. The germline CDR1 and CDR2 sequences are SGDLS and YYNGEE. There are 14 residues in the CDR3. The CDR3 spells CASSAASAWETQYF. As DNA, the CDR3 is TGTGCCAGCAGCGCAGCTAGCGCGTGGGAGACCCAGTACTTC.

The rearrangement links TRBV6-5 to TRBJ2-3; D tentatively reads TRBD1 or TRBD2 (6 bases each). The CDR3 runs 16 residues. Germline CDR1 and CDR2: MNHEY and SVGAGI. The ends were cut back, 2 bases at V and 0 bases at J, with 12 bases in the middle. The CDR3 nucleotides read TGTGCCAGCAGTTACGGAGGGGGGCCTAGCACAGATACGCAGTATTTT. Amino acids: CASSYGGGPSTDTQYF.

The rearrangement uses TRBV28 and TRBJ2-1, with 8 bases fitting TRBD1. V gave up 5 bases and J gave up 10 bases; unmatched junction bases: 10. The germline V gene encodes CDR1 MDHEN and CDR2 SYDVKM. The CDR3 covers 14 residues. In DNA, the CDR3 is TGTGCCAGCAGTCAAGTGACAGGGGAGTACGAGCAGTTCTTC. It yields the protein CASSQVTGEYEQFF.

V and J are TRBV5-5 and TRBJ2-5; the D gene is possibly TRBD1 (6 bases). V lost 4 bases and J lost 0, with 13 bases in between. Germline-derived CDR1 and CDR2 are SGHKS and YYEKEE (reference sequence). The CDR3 runs 15 residues. The CDR3 is CASSRGDRYQETQYF. The DNA for the CDR3 is TGTGCCAGCAGCCGCGGCGACAGGTACCAAGAGACCCAGTACTTC.

V and J are TRBV10-3 and TRBJ2-1; 9 bases agree with TRBD2. After removal of 6 bases from V and 3 bases from J, the junction contained 6 bases not matched to a gene. The length of the CDR3 is 15 residues. CDR1 is ENHRY, CDR2 SYGVKD, per germline. The CDR3 sequence: CAISVAGADYNEQFF. DNA of the CDR3: TGTGCCATCAGCGTAGCGGGGGCGGACTACAATGAGCAGTTCTTC.

The CDR3 DNA follows: TGTGCCAGCAGCCAACTATCAGCGGGGGGGCAGGTTATAGATACGCAGTATTTT. Encoded protein: CASSQLSAGGQVIDTQYF. The genes are TRBV4-2 and TRBJ2-3, with 10 bases identical to TRBD2. The CDR3 extends over 18 amino acids. V lost 2 bases, J lost 5 bases, and 13 bases stayed unmatched. CDR1 and CDR2 from the germline V gene are LGHNA and YNFKEQ.

There are many counts of this clonotype. V is TRBV29-1 and J is TRBJ2-5, with TRBD2 identical over 9 bases. This CDR3 is built from 14 residues. Germline V gives CDR1 SQVTM, CDR2 ANQGSEA. J was trimmed by 4 bases and V by 7 bases; bases with no gene match: 10. The CDR3 DNA reads TGCAGCGCCACCAAGTTTAGCGGGGGAGAGACCCAGTACTTC. Translated, it gives CSATKFSGGETQYF.

The gene calls are TRBV10-3 and TRBJ2-4; 9 bases are shared with TRBD1. Gene TRBJ2-7 matches the end of the DNA better, so the J call may be wrong. The CDR3 runs 15 residues. Germline V lookup: CDR1 ENHRY, CDR2 SYGVKD. DNA for the CDR3: TGTGCCATCAGTGAGTCGGGACAGGGTGCCCACGAGCAGTACTTC. Translating gives CAISESGQGAHEQYF.

The rearrangement uses TRBV20-1 and TRBJ1-1, with D hard to call. The CDR3 loop spans 11 amino acids. Trimming pared 3 bases from V and 5 bases from J, leaving 7 bases between. Germline CDR1 reads DFQATT; CDR2 reads SNEGSKA (reference sequence). CDR3 in amino acids: CSARKPTEAFF. DNA of the CDR3: TGCAGTGCTAGGAAACCGACTGAAGCTTTCTTT.

The chain has TRBV11-2 and TRBJ2-5; 8 bases are shared with TRBD1. With 0 bases clipped from V and 4 bases from J, the junction kept 4 bases outside the gene matches. The CDR3 loop spans 15 amino acids. Germline V gives CDR1 SGHAT, CDR2 FQNNGV. CDR3 DNA: TGTGCCAGCAGCTTAGAAACAGGGGGAGGAGAGACCCAGTACTTC. This sequence encodes CASSLETGGGETQYF.

This clonotype was seen a few times. This chain connects TRBV12-3 or TRBV12-4 to TRBJ2-1; D unclear. V lost 8 bases and J lost 7, with 15 bases in between. CDR3 length: 13 residues. The CDR3 DNA reads as TGTGCCAGCGTGCCACCGAGCTGGAATGAGCAGTTCTTC. Protein product: CASVPPSWNEQFF.